This T cell receptor beta chain was profiled in a study of long-term antiretroviral therapy in people with HIV. Broader study findings: Specimen acquisition occurred between the mid-2000s and the late 2010s, potentially under older ART regimens.

Survey-level resolution applied to immunoSEQ assay v3.0. Clones were sequenced by immunoSEQ multiplex PCR, and TCRdb holds only the in-frame ones, with some missing. There are 13,000 or so clones in the sample; approximately 80% occur only once, and under 15% lies in the top ten. V was clipped by 5 bases and J by 6 bases, with 11 bases between them. Looked up from germline, CDR1 is KGHSH and CDR2 is LQKENI. This CDR3 comprises 14 residues. Concerning this clone itself: What it binds is not known.

The chain combines TRBV18 with TRBJ1-6; D call uncertain. The specimen was unsorted PBMCs, collected 3.2 years before starting antiretroviral therapy. This clonotype was sampled from a man aged 40-55 years with HIV. The CDR3 bases are TGTGCCAGCTCATCGGAGAAGGGTAATTCACCCCTCCACTTT. Its protein product is CASSSEKGNSPLHF.